This is a list of T cell receptor beta chains from one sample in a study of cytomegalovirus exposure and HLA in healthy donors. Assay used: immunoSEQ multiplex PCR; TCRdb lists only in-frame clones, some missing. The sample consists of roughly 140,000 clones, 64% of them appearing once. Sequenced input: PBMCs. These receptors were collected from a woman in her 30s in good health and CMV-seropositive. The conserved cysteine and the conserved F or W are not part of the CDR3 here. Each record gives: clone size, V gene, J gene, CDR3 protein. Rows give clone size only sometimes, using once, few, many, or a class for an expanded clone.

NA	TRBV15	TRBJ2-7	ATSSLPVPEEQY
NA	TRBV5-1	TRBJ2-3	ASSRYTSGGTDTQY
once	TRBV11-1	TRBJ1-1	ASSQGGFEAF
NA	TRBV15	TRBJ2-3	ATSRRRDGADTQY
NA	TRBV30	TRBJ1-3	AWTAASLGNTIY
NA	TRBV5-5	TRBJ1-1	ASSSGQTNTEAF
once	TRBV5-1	TRBJ2-5	ASSRGFEETQY
NA	TRBV2	TRBJ1-1	ASRYGGRGPEAF
NA	TRBV27	TRBJ1-5	ASSALDRGDQPQH
few	TRBV4-1	TRBJ2-1	ASRASGVNEQF
NA	TRBV14	TRBJ2-7	ASSHGGQSYEQY
NA	TRBV5-8	TRBJ2-3	ASSFLTLRHEDTQY
NA	TRBV19	TRBJ2-3	ASSIPGLAGGDTQY
NA	TRBV15	TRBJ2-2	ATSRDRTGSVTGELF
NA	TRBV5-1	TRBJ2-2	ASSLGLAGNTGELF
NA	TRBV25-1	TRBJ2-4	ASSESQSPAKNIQY
NA	TRBV9	TRBJ1-6	ASSQFQGTSPLH